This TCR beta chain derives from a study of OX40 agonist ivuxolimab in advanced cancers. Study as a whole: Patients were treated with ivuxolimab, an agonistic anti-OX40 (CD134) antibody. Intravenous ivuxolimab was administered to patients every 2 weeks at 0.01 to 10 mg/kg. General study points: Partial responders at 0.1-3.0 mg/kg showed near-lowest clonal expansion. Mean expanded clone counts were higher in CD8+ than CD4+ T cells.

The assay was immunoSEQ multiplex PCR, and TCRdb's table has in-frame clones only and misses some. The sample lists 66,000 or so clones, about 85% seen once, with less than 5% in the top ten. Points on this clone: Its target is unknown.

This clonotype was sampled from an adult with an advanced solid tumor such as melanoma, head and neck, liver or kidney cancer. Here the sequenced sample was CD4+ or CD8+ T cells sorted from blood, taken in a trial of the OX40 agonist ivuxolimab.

As DNA, the CDR3 is TGCGCCAGCAGCTTGGACCGGGTAGCCAAAAACATTCAGTACTTC. Translated: CASSLDRVAKNIQYF. This sequence joins TRBV5-1 and TRBJ2-4; D remains unclear. The V end was cut by 0 bases, the J end by 0 bases, with 7 bases between. The CDR3 consists of 15 residues. Looked up from germline, CDR1 is SGHRS and CDR2 is YFSETQ.